This TCR beta chain is from a study of molecular identifiers for immune sequencing clone quantification. Germline lookup yields CDR1 MNHEY and CDR2 SVGAGI. V was shortened by 2 bases and J by 7 bases, with 11 bases between the two germline ends. The CDR3 consists of 14 residues. Each CDR3 protein gets one entry after TCRdb re-called the PCR reads with MiXCR. The sample shows around 94,000 distinct CDR3 sequences, less than 35% of them seen only once. Notes on this clonotype: The target antigen is unknown.

Whole-study findings and limits: Around 940,000 naive cells reportedly did not prevent detection of spiked Jurkat TCR RNA from one cell. Clones above 20 RNA copies contained over 97% of effector molecules but under 1% of naive ones. Highly expanded clone sizes could end up underestimated if a barcode were shared by identical TCR molecules.

The sequencing sample was made of naive CD8+ T cells from blood, with Jurkat cell RNA spiked in. Subset defined: FACS-sorted CD8+CD4-CCR7+CD45RA+ naive T cells. The clonotype originates from a human donor in good health. Some libraries in this study had Jurkat cell RNA spiked in. This chain connects TRBV6-5 to TRBJ1-4; D perhaps matches TRBD1 (6 bases). The CDR3 is CASSYGGLGEKLFF. For the CDR3, the DNA is TGTGCCAGCAGTTACGGGGGCTTGGGTGAAAAACTGTTTTTT.